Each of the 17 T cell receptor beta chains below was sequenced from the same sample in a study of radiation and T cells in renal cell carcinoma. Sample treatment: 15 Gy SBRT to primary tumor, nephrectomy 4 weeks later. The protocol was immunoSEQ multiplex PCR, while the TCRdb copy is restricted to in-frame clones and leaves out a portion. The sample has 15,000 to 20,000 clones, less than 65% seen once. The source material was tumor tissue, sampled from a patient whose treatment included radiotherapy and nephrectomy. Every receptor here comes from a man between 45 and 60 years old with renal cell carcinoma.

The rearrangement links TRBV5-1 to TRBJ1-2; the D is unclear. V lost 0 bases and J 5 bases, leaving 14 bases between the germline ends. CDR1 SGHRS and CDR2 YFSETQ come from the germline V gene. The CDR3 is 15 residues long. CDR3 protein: CASSLEAESGYGYTF. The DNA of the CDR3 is TGCGCCAGCAGCTTGGAGGCAGAAAGCGGTTATGGCTACACCTTC.

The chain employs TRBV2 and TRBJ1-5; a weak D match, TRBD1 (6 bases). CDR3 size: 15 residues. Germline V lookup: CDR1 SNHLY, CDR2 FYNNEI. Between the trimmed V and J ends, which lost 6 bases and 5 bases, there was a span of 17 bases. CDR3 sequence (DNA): TGTGCCAGCAGAATGGACAGATTAGGCTATCAGCCCCAGCATTTT. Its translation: CASRMDRLGYQPQHF.

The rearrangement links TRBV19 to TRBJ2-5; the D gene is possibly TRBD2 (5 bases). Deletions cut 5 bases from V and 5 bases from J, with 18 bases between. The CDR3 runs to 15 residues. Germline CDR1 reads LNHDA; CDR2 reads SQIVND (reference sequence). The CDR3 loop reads CASSDRGSSLETQYF. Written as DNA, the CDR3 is TGTGCCAGTAGTGACCGGGGAAGTAGTTTGGAGACCCAGTACTTC.

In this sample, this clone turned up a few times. The chain's CDR3 is CASSHDRLNYGYTF. The CDR3 DNA reads TGTGCCAGCAGCCATGACAGGCTAAACTATGGCTACACCTTC. This chain uses TRBV4-2 with TRBJ1-2; D is possibly TRBD1 (6 bases). The CDR3 length is 14 residues. Germline CDR1 reads LGHNA; CDR2 reads YNFKEQ. Trimming removed 3 bases at V and 2 bases at J, with 10 bases between.

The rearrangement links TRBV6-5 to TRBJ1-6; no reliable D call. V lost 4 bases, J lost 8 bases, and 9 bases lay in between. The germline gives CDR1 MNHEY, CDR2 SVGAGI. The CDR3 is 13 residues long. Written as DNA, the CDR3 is TGTGCCAGCAGTTCAAAAAGATATTCACCCCTCCACTTT. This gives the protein CASSSKRYSPLHF.

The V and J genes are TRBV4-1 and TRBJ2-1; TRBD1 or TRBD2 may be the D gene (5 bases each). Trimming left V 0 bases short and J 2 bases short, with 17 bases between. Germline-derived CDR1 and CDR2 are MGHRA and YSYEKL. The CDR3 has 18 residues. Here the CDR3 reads CASSQEDAGTQAYNEQFF. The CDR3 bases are TGCGCCAGCAGCCAAGAAGACGCCGGGACCCAGGCCTACAATGAGCAGTTCTTC.

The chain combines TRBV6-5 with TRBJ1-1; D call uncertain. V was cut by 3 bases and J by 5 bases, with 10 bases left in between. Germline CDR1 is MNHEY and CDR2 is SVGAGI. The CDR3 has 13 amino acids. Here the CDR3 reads CASSYSSTTEAFF. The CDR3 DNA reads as TGTGCCAGCAGTTATTCCTCAACAACTGAAGCTTTCTTT.

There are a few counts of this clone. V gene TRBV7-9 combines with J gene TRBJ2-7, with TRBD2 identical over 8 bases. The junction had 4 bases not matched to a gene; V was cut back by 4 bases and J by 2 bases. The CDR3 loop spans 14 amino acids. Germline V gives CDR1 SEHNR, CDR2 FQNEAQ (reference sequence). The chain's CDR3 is CASSSGGGTYEQYF. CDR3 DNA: TGTGCCAGCAGCTCCGGGGGGGGTACCTACGAGCAGTACTTC. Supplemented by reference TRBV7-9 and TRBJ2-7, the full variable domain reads DTGVSQNPRHKITKRGQNVTFRCDPISEHNRLYWYRQTLGQGPEFLTYFQNEAQLEKSRLLSDRFSAERPKGSFSTLEIQRTEQGDSAMYLCASSSGGGTYEQYFGPGTRLTVT.

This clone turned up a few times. CDR3 nucleotide sequence: TGCGCCAGCAGCTCGACCCCCCCTGGGGTGGGTTCCTACGAGCAGTACTTC. Protein: CASSSTPPGVGSYEQYF. This chain uses TRBV5-1 with TRBJ2-7; D is unresolved. V lost 3 bases and J lost 1, with 20 bases in between. Germline V gene sequence: CDR1 SGHRS, CDR2 YFSETQ. The CDR3 sequence is 17 residues long. Variable domain in full (rest from reference TRBV5-1 and TRBJ2-7): KAGVTQTPRYLIKTRGQQVTLSCSPISGHRSVSWYQQTPGQGLQFLFEYFSETQRNKGNFPGRFSGRQFSNSRSEMNVSTLELGDSALYLCASSSTPPGVGSYEQYFGPGTRLTVT.

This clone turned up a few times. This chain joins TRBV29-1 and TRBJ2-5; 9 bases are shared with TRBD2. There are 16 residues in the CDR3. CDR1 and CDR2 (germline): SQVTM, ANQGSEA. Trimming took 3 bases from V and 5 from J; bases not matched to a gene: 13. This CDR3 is CSVDPFMAGGVETQYF. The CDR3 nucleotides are TGCAGCGTTGACCCCTTCATGGCGGGGGGGGTGGAGACCCAGTACTTC.

This CDR3 is CASTTSLDRAYEQYF. In DNA, the CDR3 is TGTGCCAGCACTACCTCCCTCGACAGGGCCTACGAGCAGTACTTC. This chain uses TRBV27 with TRBJ2-7; 7 bases are a match to TRBD1. Germline loops: CDR1 MNHEY, CDR2 SMNVEV (reference sequence). The CDR3 covers 15 residues. The J segment lost 2 bases and the V segment lost 7 bases, leaving 11 bases of the junction unmatched.

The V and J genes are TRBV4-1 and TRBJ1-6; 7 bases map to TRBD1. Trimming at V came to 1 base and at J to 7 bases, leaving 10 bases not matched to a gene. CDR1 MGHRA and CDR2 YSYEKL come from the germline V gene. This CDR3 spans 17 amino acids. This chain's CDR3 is CASSQGFGTARNSPLHF. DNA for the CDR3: TGCGCCAGCAGCCAAGGCTTCGGGACAGCTAGAAATTCACCCCTCCACTTT.

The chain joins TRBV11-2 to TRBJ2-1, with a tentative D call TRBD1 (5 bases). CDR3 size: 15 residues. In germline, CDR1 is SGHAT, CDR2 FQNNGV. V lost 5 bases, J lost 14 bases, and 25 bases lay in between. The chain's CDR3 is CASSPRAPRGWPEFF. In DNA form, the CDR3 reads TGTGCCAGCAGCCCCAGGGCGCCGCGCGGATGGCCCGAGTTCTTC.

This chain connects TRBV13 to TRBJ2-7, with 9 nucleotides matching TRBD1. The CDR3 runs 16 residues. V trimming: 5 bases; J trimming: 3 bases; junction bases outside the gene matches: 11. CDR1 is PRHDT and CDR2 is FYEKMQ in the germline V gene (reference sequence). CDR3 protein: CASSTQQGATFYEQYF. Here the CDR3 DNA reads TGTGCCAGCAGCACGCAACAGGGGGCAACCTTCTACGAGCAGTACTTC.

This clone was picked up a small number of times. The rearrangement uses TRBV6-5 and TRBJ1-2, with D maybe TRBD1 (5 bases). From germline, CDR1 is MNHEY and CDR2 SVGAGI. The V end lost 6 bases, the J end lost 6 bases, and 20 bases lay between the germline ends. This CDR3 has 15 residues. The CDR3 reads CASRPNRDGANGYTF. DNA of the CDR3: TGTGCCAGCAGACCAAACCGGGACGGCGCAAATGGCTACACCTTC.

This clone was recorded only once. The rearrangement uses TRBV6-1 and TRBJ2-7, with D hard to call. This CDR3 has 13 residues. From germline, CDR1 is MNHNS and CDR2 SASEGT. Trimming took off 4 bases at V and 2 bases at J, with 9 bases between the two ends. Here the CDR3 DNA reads TGTGCCAGCAGTGGGAGAGAAACCTACGAGCAGTACTTC. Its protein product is CASSGRETYEQYF.

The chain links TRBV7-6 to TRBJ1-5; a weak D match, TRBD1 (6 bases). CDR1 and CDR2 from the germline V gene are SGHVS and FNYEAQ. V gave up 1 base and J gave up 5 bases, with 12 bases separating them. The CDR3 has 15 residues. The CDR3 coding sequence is TGTGCCAGCAGCTTAGACGGGACAAAATATCAGCCCCAGCATTTT. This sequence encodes CASSLDGTKYQPQHF.